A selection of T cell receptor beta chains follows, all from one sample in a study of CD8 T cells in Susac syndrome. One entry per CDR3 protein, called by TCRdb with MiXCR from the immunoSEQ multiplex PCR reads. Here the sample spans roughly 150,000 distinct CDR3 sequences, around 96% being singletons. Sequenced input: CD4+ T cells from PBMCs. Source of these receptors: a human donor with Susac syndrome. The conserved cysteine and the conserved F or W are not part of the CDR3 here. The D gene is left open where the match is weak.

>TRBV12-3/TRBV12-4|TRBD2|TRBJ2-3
ASTTGLAGITDTQY
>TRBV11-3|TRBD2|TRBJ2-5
ASSLGSSGQETQY
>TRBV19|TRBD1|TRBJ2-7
ASNTPGTVGEQY
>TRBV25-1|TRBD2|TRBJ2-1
ASRTSGTNEQF
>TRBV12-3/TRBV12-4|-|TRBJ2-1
ASSSGAEGDEQF
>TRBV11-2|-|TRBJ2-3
ASSLSSGGADTQY
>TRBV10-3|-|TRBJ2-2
ANRGGPNTGELF
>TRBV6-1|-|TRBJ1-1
ASTTAGDTRNTEAF
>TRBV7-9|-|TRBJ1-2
ASSSLGQYT
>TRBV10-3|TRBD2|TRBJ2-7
AISESIGTTSAEQY
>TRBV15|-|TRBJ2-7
ATSRDGDKTYEQY
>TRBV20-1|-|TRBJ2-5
SAEQRQAGETQY
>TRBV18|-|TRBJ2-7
ASSVNVGVSSYEQY
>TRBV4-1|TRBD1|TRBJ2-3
ASSLLRDRVSDTQY
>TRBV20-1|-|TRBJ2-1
SANRGNEQF
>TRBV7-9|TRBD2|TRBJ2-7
ASASGGGLYEQY
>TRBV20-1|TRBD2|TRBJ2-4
SARLAGELAKNIQY
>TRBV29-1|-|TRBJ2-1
SVEPSLRPGAPYNEQF
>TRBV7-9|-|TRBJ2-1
ASSADSQKQF
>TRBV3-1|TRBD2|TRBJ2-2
ASSLRTSGGPGELF
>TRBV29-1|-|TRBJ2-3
SLITIGGSTDTQY
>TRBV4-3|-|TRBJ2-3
ASSPSQSRGTDTQY
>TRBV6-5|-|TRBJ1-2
ASSYSGYGYT
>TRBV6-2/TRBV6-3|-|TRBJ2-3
ASSYGTATPTDTQY
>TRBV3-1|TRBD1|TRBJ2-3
ASSQGTGQDTDTQY
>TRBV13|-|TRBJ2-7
ASSLEGIINEQY
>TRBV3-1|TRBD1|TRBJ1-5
ASSLGQANQPQH
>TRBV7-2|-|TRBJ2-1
ASSLRGTSYNEQF
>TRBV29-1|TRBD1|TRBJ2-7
SVARDRAYEQY
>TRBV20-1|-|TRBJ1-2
SAATGGNYGYT
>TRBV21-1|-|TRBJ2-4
ASSKGGGLIAKNIQY
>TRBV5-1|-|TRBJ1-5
ASSSSGSYSNQPQH
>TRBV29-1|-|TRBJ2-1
SVAVTLALTIQF
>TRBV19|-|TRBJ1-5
ASTANSNQPQH
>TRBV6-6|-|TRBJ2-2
ASSPTGGELF
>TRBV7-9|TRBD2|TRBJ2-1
ASSFSGGLAGDEQF
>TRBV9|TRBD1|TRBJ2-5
ASSAWDREETQY